A single sample is the source of the 15 T cell receptor beta chains below, sequenced in a study of blood T cells in healthy people across ages. Next came a second PCR, run for roughly 7 to 12 cycles, which used a sample-barcoded 5' primer along with a J-beta primer mix. MiXCR, applied by TCRdb to the 5' RACE reads, yields one record per CDR3 protein. The data show about 970,000 distinct CDR3 sequences, around 54% seen once. Sequences were obtained from blood. The receptors were sampled from an older woman in good health.

This clonotype was seen more than once but under ten times. This chain connects TRBV5-1 to TRBJ2-6, with TRBD2 matching 13 bases. From germline, CDR1 is SGHRS and CDR2 YFSETQ. V dropped 4 bases and J dropped 4; count of bases not matched to a gene: 5. This CDR3 has 17 amino acids. The CDR3: CASSNGLAGAGANVLTF. For the CDR3, the DNA is TGCGCCAGCAGCAACGGACTAGCGGGAGCAGGGGCCAACGTCCTGACTTTC.

This clonotype came up a few times. V gene TRBV11-2 combines with J gene TRBJ2-3; 10 bases align to TRBD1. J was trimmed by 6 bases and V by 6 bases; bases with no gene match: 12. The CDR3 consists of 16 residues. Germline CDR1 SGHAT, CDR2 FQNNGV. For the CDR3, the DNA is TGTGCCAGCAGGAACGTGGCCGGGACAGGGGTGGATACGCAGTATTTT. The encoded protein is CASRNVAGTGVDTQYF. The whole variable domain, remainder taken from reference TRBV11-2 and TRBJ2-3, is EAGVAQSPRYKIIEKRQSVAFWCNPISGHATLYWYQQILGQGPKLLIQFQNNGVVDDSQLPKDRFSAERLKGVDSTLKIQPAKLEDSAVYLCASRNVAGTGVDTQYFGPGTRLTVL.

The sample holds many counts of this clonotype. The chain uses TRBV4-1 and TRBJ2-3; D perhaps matches TRBD2 (5 bases). Trimming cost V 3 bases and J 1 base, with 8 bases left between them. Looked up from germline, CDR1 is MGHRA and CDR2 is YSYEKL. This CDR3 spans 14 amino acids. As DNA, the CDR3 is TGCGCCAGCAGCCAGGGTAGCGGCACAGATACGCAGTATTTT. Residues: CASSQGSGTDTQYF.

The chain carries TRBV20-1 and TRBJ2-5; TRBD1 or TRBD2 may be the D gene (6 bases each). Germline V gene lookup returns CDR1 DFQATT and CDR2 SNEGSKA (reference sequence). The V and J ends lost 6 bases and 5 bases respectively, with 19 bases between them. This CDR3 is 14 amino acids long. The CDR3: CSATLGGLEETQYF. DNA for the CDR3: TGCAGTGCCACGTTGGGGGGCTTGGAGGAGACCCAGTACTTC.

The chain joins TRBV5-1 to TRBJ2-4; possible D gene TRBD1, 6 bases. The CDR3 runs 14 residues. CDR1 and CDR2 from the germline V gene are SGHRS and YFSETQ. Trimming left V 0 bases short and J 13 bases short, with 17 bases between. CDR3 bases: TGCGCCAGCAGCTTGGAACCGGGCGAGGGGGAGCAGTACTTC. Its translation: CASSLEPGEGEQYF.

The gene calls are TRBV30 and TRBJ1-2; no clear D gene. The CDR3 consists of 15 residues. V gave up 0 bases and J gave up 8 bases, with 19 bases separating them. Germline CDR1 and CDR2: GTSNPN and SVGIG (reference sequence). The chain's CDR3 is CAWSVQAGRRQGYTF. The DNA of the CDR3 is TGTGCCTGGAGTGTACAAGCTGGACGGCGGCAGGGCTACACCTTC. Based on the CDR3 plus reference TRBV30 and TRBJ1-2, the full variable domain is SQTIHQWPATLVQPVGSPLSLECTVEGTSNPNLYWYRQAAGRGLQLLFYSVGIGQISSEVPQNLSASRPQDRQFILSSKKLLLSDSGFYLCAWSVQAGRRQGYTFGSGTRLTVV.

V gene TRBV12-3 or TRBV12-4 combines with J gene TRBJ1-2; D is uncertain. The CDR3 is made up of 12 amino acids. V was clipped by 6 bases and J by 6 bases, with 11 bases between them. In DNA form, the CDR3 reads TGTGCCAGCAGGACGGTGAAGGATGGCTACACCTTC. It is translated as CASRTVKDGYTF.

This clonotype was observed a single time. The J gene is TRBJ1-4, the V gene TRBV2; D remains unclear. In germline, CDR1 is SNHLY, CDR2 FYNNEI. Trimming shortened V by 1 base and J by 7 bases, and 13 bases separated the two germline ends. The CDR3 consists of 15 residues. CDR3 sequence (DNA): TGTGCCAGCAGTGAAGGGGGAAGCCTCGGTGAAAAACTGTTTTTT. It codes for CASSEGGSLGEKLFF.

This clonotype was seen at least ten times. This rearrangement joins TRBV20-1 to TRBJ2-3; TRBD2 matches 7 bases. Germline values: CDR1 DFQATT, CDR2 SNEGSKA (reference sequence). V shed 6 bases and J 2 bases; nucleotides not matched to a gene: 11. The CDR3 totals 15 residues. The CDR3 sequence: CSALGGSPDTDTQYF. The DNA of the CDR3 is TGCAGTGCCCTCGGCGGGAGCCCAGACACAGATACGCAGTATTTT.

This clonotype was seen a handful of times. The chain recombines TRBV10-1 with TRBJ2-7; maybe TRBD1 (5 bases). Germline V gene data show CDR1 as WNHNN and CDR2 as SYGVQD (reference sequence). The CDR3 totals 14 residues. Trimming removed 4 bases from V and 2 bases from J, with 12 bases in between. The CDR3 DNA reads TGCGCCAGCAGTGTCTTTAGGGGTCCCTACGAGCAGTACTTC. This encodes CASSVFRGPYEQYF.

This chain joins TRBV7-2 and TRBJ2-7; TRBD2 matches at 10 bases. Germline CDR1 is SGHTA and CDR2 is FQGNSA. The CDR3 loop spans 16 amino acids. The V segment lost 6 bases and the J segment 4 bases; nucleotides outside the gene matches: 12. The chain's CDR3 is CASRPQIAGGRYEQYF. The DNA of the CDR3 is TGTGCCAGCAGACCACAAATAGCGGGAGGACGATACGAGCAGTACTTC.

This clonotype was observed a handful of times. V is TRBV29-1 and J is TRBJ2-4, with TRBD2 matching over 7 bases. The V segment lost 7 bases and the J segment 5 bases; nucleotides outside the gene matches: 8. CDR1 is SQVTM, CDR2 ANQGSEA, per germline. There are 13 residues in the CDR3. The CDR3 sequence: CSALLASQNIQYF. The CDR3 DNA follows: TGCAGCGCCCTACTAGCGAGTCAAAACATTCAGTACTTC.

This rearrangement joins TRBV19 to TRBJ2-7, with 9 bases aligning to TRBD2. This CDR3 spans 16 amino acids. Trimming at V came to 4 bases and at J to 1 base, leaving 8 bases not matched to a gene. Germline V gene data show CDR1 as LNHDA and CDR2 as SQIVND (reference sequence). CDR3 residues: CASSTRPGLASYEQYF. The DNA for the CDR3 is TGTGCCAGTAGTACCCGACCGGGACTAGCATCCTACGAGCAGTACTTC.

V is TRBV28 and J is TRBJ2-3; 8 bases fit TRBD2. CDR3 length equals 15 residues. Germline V CDR1 and CDR2: MDHEN, SYDVKM. V was clipped by 5 bases and J by 1 base; unmatched bases: 5. The CDR3 region is CASSVPTSGTDTQYF. The CDR3 bases are TGTGCCAGCAGTGTCCCGACTAGCGGCACAGATACGCAGTATTTT.

The chain uses TRBV7-9 and TRBJ2-5, with TRBD2 as a possible D gene (7 bases). The CDR3 contains 14 residues. The germline V gene has CDR1 SEHNR and CDR2 FQNEAQ (reference sequence). V was trimmed by 4 bases and J by 13 bases, leaving 22 bases between them. CDR3 region: CASSSDGRDDRLYF. The CDR3 DNA sequence: TGTGCCAGCAGCTCAGATGGGAGGGATGACAGGCTGTACTTC.